These 6 T cell receptor beta chains share one sample of origin, sequenced in a study of T cell repertoires in cytomegalovirus infection. Their antigens are not known. Each CDR3 protein is one row after TCRdb ran MiXCR on the reads. Of a few hundred thousand distinct CDR3 sequences in the sample, 34% are singletons; the top ten hold 13%. Here the sequenced sample was cultured PBMCs, taken from culture after CMV antigen stimulation. These TCRs come from a human donor in good health (CMV status not recorded). Some clones in this sample may be carry-over from other donors' samples.

This clonotype has just a few counts. The V gene is TRBV27, the J gene TRBJ2-3, with TRBD2 matching over 12 bases. CDR1 and CDR2 from the germline V gene are MNHEY and SMNVEV (reference sequence). Losses at the gene ends were 3 bases for V and 0 bases for J; bases not matched to a gene: 22. The CDR3 spans 23 residues. CDR3 DNA sequence: TGTGCCAGCAGTTTTCTAGGATTCGGCACGGGGCTAGCGGGAGGGGGGAGCACAGATACGCAGTATTTT. As protein: CASSFLGFGTGLAGGGSTDTQYF.

This clonotype was seen at least ten times. This chain connects TRBV12-3 or TRBV12-4 to TRBJ1-6; D not certain. V lost 8 bases and J lost 9, with 14 bases in between. The CDR3 covers 13 residues. Here the CDR3 DNA reads TGTGCCAGCGGGCACGGGGAGATTTCACCCCTCCACTTT. Amino acid sequence: CASGHGEISPLHF.

The chain combines TRBV12-3 or TRBV12-4 with TRBJ2-7; perhaps TRBD1 as D (6 bases). The germline V and J ends were trimmed by 3 bases and 0 bases, with 9 bases remaining between them. The CDR3 is made up of 14 amino acids. CDR3 region: CASSLGADSYEQYV. In DNA, the CDR3 is TGTGCCAGCAGTTTGGGGGCTGACTCCTACGAGCAGTACGTC.

The table lists this clonotype with many counts. The chain couples TRBV7-2 to TRBJ2-1, with 14 bases matching TRBD2. The germline V gene encodes CDR1 SGHTA and CDR2 FQGNSA. The CDR3 loop spans 16 amino acids. V dropped 4 bases and J dropped 2; count of bases not matched to a gene: 1. CDR3 DNA sequence: TGTGCCAGCAGCTCGGGACTAGCGGGAGCCTACAATGAGCAGTTCTTC. Its translation: CASSSGLAGAYNEQFF. The whole variable domain, remainder taken from reference TRBV7-2 and TRBJ2-1, is GAGVSQSPSNKVTEKGKDVELRCDPISGHTALYWYRQSLGQGLEFLIYFQGNSAPDKSGLPSDRFSAERTGGSVSTLTIQRTQQEDSAVYLCASSSGLAGAYNEQFFGPGTRLTVL.

This clonotype was found many times. The chain carries TRBV7-2 and TRBJ2-5; D remains unclear. V lost 0 bases and J 3 bases, leaving 5 bases between the germline ends. This CDR3 region has 13 residues. Germline CDR1 is SGHTA and CDR2 is FQGNSA. The CDR3 bases are TGTGCCAGCAGCTTAGCTAGAGAAGAGACCCAGTACTTC. This sequence encodes CASSLAREETQYF.

This clonotype was counted only a few times. This chain uses TRBV12-3 or TRBV12-4 with TRBJ2-1; tentative D call: TRBD2 (5 bases). The CDR3 is 12 amino acids. V dropped 7 bases and J dropped 7 bases, with 11 bases sitting between them. CDR3 nucleotides: TGTGCCAGCACCTTAGAGGGAAATGAGCAGTTCTTC. It yields the protein CASTLEGNEQFF.